This T cell receptor (beta chain) appears in the sequencing data of a study of blood T cells in healthy people across ages. A J-beta primer mix and a sample-barcoded 5' primer were used in a second PCR of about 7 to 12 cycles. All cDNA molecules were each tagged by a template-switch adaptor with 12 random nucleotides. A single record per CDR3 protein comes from TCRdb applying MiXCR to the 5' RACE reads. The sample carries hundreds of thousands of distinct CDR3 sequences, roughly 21% recorded once. CDR3 length: 15 residues. Trimming removed 4 bases at V and 8 bases at J, with 18 bases between. Germline CDR1 is SGHRS and CDR2 is YFSETQ.

The sequenced material came from blood. The sequence came from a man in his sixties or seventies in good health. The gene calls are TRBV5-1 and TRBJ1-4; D might be TRBD1 (6 bases). CDR3 nucleotide sequence: TGCGCCAGCAGCACTTCCGGGACAACGAGGGAAAAACTGTTTTTT. Its protein product is CASSTSGTTREKLFF.